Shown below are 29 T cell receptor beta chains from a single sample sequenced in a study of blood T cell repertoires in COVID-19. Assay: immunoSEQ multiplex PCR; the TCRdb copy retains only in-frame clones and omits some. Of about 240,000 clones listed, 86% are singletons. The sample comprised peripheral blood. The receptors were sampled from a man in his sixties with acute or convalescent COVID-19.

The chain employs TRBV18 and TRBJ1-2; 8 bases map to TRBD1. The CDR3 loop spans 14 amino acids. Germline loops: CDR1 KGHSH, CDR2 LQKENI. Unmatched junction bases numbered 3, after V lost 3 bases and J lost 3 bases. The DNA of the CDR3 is TGTGCCAGCTCACCTGGGACAGGCGACTATGGCTACACCTTC. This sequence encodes CASSPGTGDYGYTF.

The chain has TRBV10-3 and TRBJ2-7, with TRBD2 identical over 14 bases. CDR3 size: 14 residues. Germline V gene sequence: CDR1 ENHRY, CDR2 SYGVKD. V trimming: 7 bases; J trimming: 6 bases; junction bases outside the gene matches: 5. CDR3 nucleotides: TGTGCCATCATGGAGGGACTAGCGGGAGTCGAGCAGTACTTC. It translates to CAIMEGLAGVEQYF.

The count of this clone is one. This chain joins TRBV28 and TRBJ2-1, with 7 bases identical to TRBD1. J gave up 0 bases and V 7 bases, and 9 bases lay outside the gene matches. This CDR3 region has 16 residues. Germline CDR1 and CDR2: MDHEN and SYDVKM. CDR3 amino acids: CASIKGAVSSYNEQFF. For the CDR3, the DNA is TGTGCCAGCATTAAGGGGGCGGTCAGCTCCTACAATGAGCAGTTCTTC.

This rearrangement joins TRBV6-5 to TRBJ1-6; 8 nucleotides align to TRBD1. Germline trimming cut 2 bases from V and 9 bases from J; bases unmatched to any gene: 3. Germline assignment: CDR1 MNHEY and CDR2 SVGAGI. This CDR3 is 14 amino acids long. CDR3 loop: CASSYVGTGSPLHF. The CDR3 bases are TGTGCCAGCAGTTACGTTGGGACAGGTTCACCCCTCCACTTT.

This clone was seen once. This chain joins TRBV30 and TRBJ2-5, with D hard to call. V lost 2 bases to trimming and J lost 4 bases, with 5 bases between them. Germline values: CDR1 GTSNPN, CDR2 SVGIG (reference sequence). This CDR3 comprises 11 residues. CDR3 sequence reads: CAWSFRETQYF. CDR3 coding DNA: TGTGCCTGGAGTTTCAGAGAGACCCAGTACTTC. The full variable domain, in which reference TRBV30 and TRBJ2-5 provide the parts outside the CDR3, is SQTIHQWPATLVQPVGSPLSLECTVEGTSNPNLYWYRQAAGRGLQLLFYSVGIGQISSEVPQNLSASRPQDRQFILSSKKLLLSDSGFYLCAWSFRETQYFGPGTRLLVL.

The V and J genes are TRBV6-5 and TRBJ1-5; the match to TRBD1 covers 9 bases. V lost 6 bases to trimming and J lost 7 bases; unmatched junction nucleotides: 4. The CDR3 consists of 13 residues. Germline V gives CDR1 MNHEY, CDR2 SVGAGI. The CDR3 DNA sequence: TGTGCCAGCAGGGGGACAGGGCTGCAGCCCCAGCATTTT. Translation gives CASRGTGLQPQHF.

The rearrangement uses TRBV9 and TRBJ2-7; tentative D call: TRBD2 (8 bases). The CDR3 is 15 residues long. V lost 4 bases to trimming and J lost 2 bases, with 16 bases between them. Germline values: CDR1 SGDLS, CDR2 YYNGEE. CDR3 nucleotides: TGTGCCAGCAGCCCAGGGGGTAGCGGGACCTACGAGCAGTACTTC. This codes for CASSPGGSGTYEQYF.

Written as DNA, the CDR3 is TGTGCCAGCAGCCCAGACCAGGGATCGAACACTGAAGCTTTCTTT. Translating it yields CASSPDQGSNTEAFF. V is TRBV11-3 and J is TRBJ1-1, with a possible D match to TRBD1 (5 bases). The germline gives CDR1 SGHNT, CDR2 YENEEA. The CDR3 extends over 15 amino acids. V shed 5 bases and J shed 1 base, with 14 bases lying between them.

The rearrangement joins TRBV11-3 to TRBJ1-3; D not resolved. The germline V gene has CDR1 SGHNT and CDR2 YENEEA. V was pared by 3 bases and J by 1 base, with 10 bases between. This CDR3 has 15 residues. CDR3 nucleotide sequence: TGTGCCAGCAGCTTGCGGGCGCCTTCTGGAAACACCATATATTTT. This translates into CASSLRAPSGNTIYF.

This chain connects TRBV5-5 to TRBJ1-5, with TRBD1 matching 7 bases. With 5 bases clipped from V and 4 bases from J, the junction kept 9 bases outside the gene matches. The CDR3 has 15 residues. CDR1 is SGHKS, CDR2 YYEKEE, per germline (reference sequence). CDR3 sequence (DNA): TGTGCCAGCAGTGGTAGGGGACAGAGTAATCAGCCCCAGCATTTT. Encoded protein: CASSGRGQSNQPQHF.

The CDR3 region has the DNA TGTGCCAGCAGTCGGGACAATAGGCAAGATACGCAGTATTTT. This translates into CASSRDNRQDTQYF. J is TRBJ2-3 and V is TRBV6-5; perhaps TRBD1 as D (6 bases). Germline V gene lookup returns CDR1 MNHEY and CDR2 SVGAGI. The ends were cut back, 5 bases at V and 5 bases at J, with 14 bases in the middle. The CDR3 is made up of 14 amino acids.

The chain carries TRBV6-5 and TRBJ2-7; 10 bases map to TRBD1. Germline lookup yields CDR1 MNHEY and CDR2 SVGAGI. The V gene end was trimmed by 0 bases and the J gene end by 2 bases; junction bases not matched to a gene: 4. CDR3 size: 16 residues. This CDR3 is CASSYSLGTGAYEQYF. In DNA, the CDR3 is TGTGCCAGCAGTTACTCTCTAGGGACAGGGGCCTACGAGCAGTACTTC.

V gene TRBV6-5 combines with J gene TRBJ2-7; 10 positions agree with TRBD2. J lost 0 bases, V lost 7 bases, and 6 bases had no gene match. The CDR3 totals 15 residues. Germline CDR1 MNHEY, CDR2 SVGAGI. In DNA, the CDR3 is TGTGCCAGCATCGACGGGACTAGCGACTCCTACGAGCAGTACTTC. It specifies CASIDGTSDSYEQYF.

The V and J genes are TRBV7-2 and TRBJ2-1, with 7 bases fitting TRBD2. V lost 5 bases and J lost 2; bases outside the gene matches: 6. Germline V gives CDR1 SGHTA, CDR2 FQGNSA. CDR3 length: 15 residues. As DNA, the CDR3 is TGTGCCAGCAGCCTTCCGGGGGGTACCTACAATGAGCAGTTCTTC. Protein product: CASSLPGGTYNEQFF.

The CDR3 region has the DNA TGTGCCAGCAGCAGAAGGGCTTGGACAGACGCAAACACCGGGGAGCTGTTTTTT. Translating gives CASSRRAWTDANTGELFF. The chain recombines TRBV7-2 with TRBJ2-2; D may be TRBD1 (6 bases). V was shortened by 5 bases and J by 2 bases, with 21 bases between the two germline ends. Germline values: CDR1 SGHTA, CDR2 FQGNSA. This CDR3 has 18 residues.

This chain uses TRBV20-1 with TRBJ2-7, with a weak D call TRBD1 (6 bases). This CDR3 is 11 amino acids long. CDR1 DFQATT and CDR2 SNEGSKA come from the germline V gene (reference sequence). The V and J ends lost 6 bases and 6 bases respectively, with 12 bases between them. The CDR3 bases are TGCAGTGCCACCCGAGGGGGCGAGCAGTACTTC. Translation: CSATRGGEQYF.

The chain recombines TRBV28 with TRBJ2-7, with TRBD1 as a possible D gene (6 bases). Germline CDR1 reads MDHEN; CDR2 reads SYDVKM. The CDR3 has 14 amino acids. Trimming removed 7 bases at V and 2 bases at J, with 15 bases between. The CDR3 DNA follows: TGTGCCAGCAATGGGGGCCCTAACCCCTACGAGCAGTACTTC. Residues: CASNGGPNPYEQYF.

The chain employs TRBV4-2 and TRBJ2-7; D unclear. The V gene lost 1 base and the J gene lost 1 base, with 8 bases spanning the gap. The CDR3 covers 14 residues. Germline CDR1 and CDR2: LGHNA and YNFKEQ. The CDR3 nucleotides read TGTGCCAGCAGCCAAGCATACAGTTCCTACGAGCAGTACTTC. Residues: CASSQAYSSYEQYF.

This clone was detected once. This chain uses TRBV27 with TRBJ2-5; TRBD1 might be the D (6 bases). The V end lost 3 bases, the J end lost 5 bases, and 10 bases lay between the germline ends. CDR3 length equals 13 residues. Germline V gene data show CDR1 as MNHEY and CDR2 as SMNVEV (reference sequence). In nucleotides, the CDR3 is TGTGCCAGCAGTTTTGGGGGCGCGGAGACCCAGTACTTC. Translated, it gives CASSFGGAETQYF.

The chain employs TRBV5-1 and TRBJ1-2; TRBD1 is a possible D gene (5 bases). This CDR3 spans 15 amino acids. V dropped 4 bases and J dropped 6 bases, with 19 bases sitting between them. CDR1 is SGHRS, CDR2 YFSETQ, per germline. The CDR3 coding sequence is TGCGCCAGCAGCATCGATAGGGGTGTCATTGATGGCTACACCTTC. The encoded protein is CASSIDRGVIDGYTF.

The CDR3 loop is CASSLKTGYTGELFF. The CDR3 DNA reads as TGTGCCAGCAGCTTAAAGACAGGGTATACCGGGGAGCTGTTTTTT. V gene TRBV5-4 combines with J gene TRBJ2-2, with TRBD1 matching 7 bases. V lost 2 bases and J lost 5; bases outside the gene matches: 6. CDR3 length: 15 amino acids. Germline loops: CDR1 SGHNT, CDR2 YYREEE (reference sequence). Using reference TRBV5-4 and TRBJ2-2 for the parts outside the CDR3, the full variable domain is ETGVTQSPTHLIKTRGQQVTLRCSSQSGHNTVSWYQQALGQGPQFIFQYYREEENGRGNFPPRFSGLQFPNYSSELNVNALELDDSALYLCASSLKTGYTGELFFGEGSRLTVL.

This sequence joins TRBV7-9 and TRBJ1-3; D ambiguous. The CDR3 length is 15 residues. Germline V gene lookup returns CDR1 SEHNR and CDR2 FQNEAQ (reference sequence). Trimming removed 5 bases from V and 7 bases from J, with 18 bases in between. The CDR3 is CASSPRDLKPNTIYF. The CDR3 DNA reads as TGTGCCAGCAGCCCGCGAGATCTAAAGCCGAACACCATATATTTT.

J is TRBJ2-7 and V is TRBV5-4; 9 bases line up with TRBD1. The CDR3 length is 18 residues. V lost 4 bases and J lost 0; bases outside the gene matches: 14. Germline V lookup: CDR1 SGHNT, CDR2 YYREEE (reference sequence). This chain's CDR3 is CASSRRMTGTGSSYEQYF. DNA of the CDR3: TGTGCCAGCAGCCGCCGAATGACCGGGACAGGGAGCTCCTACGAGCAGTACTTC.

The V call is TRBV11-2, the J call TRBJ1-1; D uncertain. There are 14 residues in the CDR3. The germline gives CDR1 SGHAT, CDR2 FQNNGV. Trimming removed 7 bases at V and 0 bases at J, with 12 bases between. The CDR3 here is CASTRERMNTEAFF. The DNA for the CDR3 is TGTGCCAGCACGAGGGAACGGATGAACACTGAAGCTTTCTTT.

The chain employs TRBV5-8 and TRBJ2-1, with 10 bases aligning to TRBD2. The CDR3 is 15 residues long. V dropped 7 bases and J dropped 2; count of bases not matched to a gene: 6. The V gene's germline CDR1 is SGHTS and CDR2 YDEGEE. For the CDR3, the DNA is TGTGCCAGCCTCGGGACTAGCGAGACCTACAATGAGCAGTTCTTC. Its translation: CASLGTSETYNEQFF.

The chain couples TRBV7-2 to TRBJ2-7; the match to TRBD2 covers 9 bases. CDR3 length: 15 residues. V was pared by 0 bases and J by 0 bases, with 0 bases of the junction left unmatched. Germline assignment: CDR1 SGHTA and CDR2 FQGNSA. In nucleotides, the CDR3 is TGTGCCAGCAGCTTAGCGACTAGCGGCTCCTACGAGCAGTACTTC. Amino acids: CASSLATSGSYEQYF.

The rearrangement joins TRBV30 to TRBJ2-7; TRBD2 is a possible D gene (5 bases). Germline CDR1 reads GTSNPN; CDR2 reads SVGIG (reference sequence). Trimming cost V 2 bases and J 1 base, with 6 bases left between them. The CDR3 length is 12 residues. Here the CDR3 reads CAWSSGSYEQYF. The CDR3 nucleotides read TGTGCCTGGAGTTCGGGGTCCTACGAGCAGTACTTC.

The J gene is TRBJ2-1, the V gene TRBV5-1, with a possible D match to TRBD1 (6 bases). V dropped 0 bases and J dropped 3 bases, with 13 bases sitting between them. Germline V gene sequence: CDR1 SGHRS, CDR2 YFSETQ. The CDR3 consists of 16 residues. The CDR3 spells CASSLGDRLIYNEQFF. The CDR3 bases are TGCGCCAGCAGCTTGGGAGACAGGTTAATCTACAATGAGCAGTTCTTC.

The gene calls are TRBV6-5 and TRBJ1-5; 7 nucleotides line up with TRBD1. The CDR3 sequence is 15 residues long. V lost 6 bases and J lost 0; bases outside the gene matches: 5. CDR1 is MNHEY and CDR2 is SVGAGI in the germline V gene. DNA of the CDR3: TGTGCCAGCAGGGGACAGTCTTATAGCAATCAGCCCCAGCATTTT. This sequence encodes CASRGQSYSNQPQHF.